The text below deals with one T cell receptor beta chain. The data stem from a study of identical twins. TCRdb recomputed calls from the 5' RACE reads with MiXCR, one row per CDR3 protein. Of hundreds of thousands of distinct CDR3 sequences in the sample, approximately 13% are singletons; the top ten hold around 1.5%. The J segment lost 5 bases and the V segment lost 5 bases, leaving 13 bases of the junction unmatched. The germline gives CDR1 MNHNS, CDR2 SASEGT. This CDR3 comprises 16 residues. These data also featured in a second study, about yellow fever vaccine responses in identical twins.

The genes are TRBV6-1 and TRBJ2-5, with 8 bases fitting TRBD1. Sequences were obtained from PBMCs. The sequence derives from a woman aged 18-29 years in good health. The CDR3 DNA reads as TGTGCCAGCAGTAGCCGACAGGGGACTCGGGCGGAGACCCAGTACTTC. Translated, it gives CASSSRQGTRAETQYF.